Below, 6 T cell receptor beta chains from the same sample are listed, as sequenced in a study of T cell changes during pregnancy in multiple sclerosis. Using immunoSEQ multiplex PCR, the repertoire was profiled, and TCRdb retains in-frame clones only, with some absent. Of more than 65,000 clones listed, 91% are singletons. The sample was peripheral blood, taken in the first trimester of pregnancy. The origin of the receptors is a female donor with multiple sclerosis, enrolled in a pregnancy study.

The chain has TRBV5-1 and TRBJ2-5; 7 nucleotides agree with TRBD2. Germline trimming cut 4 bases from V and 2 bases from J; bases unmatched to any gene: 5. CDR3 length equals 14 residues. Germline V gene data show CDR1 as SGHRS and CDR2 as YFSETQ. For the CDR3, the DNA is TGCGCCAGCAGCATGGACGGGGGGCAAGAGACCCAGTACTTC. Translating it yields CASSMDGGQETQYF. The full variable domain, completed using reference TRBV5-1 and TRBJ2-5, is KAGVTQTPRYLIKTRGQQVTLSCSPISGHRSVSWYQQTPGQGLQFLFEYFSETQRNKGNFPGRFSGRQFSNSRSEMNVSTLELGDSALYLCASSMDGGQETQYFGPGTRLLVL.

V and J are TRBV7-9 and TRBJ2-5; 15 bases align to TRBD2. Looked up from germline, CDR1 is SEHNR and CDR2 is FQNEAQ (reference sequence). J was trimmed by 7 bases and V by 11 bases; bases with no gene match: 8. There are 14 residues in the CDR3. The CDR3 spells CAGTSGGFALTQYF. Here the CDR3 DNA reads TGTGCCGGGACTAGCGGGGGGTTCGCGTTGACCCAGTACTTC.

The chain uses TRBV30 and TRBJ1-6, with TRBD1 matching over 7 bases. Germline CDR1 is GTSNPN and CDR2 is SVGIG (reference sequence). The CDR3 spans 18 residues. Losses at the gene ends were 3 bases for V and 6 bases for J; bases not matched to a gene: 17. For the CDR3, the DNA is TGTGCCTGGAGACAACAGCTCAAGGGACAGTTCCTTAATTCACCCCTCCACTTT. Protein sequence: CAWRQQLKGQFLNSPLHF.

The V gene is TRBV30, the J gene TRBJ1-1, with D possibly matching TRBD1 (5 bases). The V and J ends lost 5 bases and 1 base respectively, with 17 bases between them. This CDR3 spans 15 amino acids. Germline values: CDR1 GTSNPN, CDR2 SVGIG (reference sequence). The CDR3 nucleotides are TGTGCCTGGGCCCAAAGGACATACTCGAACACTGAAGCTTTCTTT. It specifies CAWAQRTYSNTEAFF.

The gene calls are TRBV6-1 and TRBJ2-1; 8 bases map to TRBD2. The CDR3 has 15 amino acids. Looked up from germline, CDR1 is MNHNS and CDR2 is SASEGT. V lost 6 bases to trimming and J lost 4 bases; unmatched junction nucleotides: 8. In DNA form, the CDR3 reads TGTGCCAGCAGGCCCGGGACTAGTGGATACAATGAGCAGTTCTTC. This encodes CASRPGTSGYNEQFF.

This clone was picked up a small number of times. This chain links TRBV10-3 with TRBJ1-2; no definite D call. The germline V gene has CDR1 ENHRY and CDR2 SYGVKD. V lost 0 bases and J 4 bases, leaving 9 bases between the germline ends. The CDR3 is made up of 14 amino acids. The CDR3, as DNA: TGTGCCATCAGTGAGTCGAGGGAGTTCTATGGCTACACCTTC. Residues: CAISESREFYGYTF.